The clone carrying this T cell receptor beta chain was counted many times. This sample stems from a study of T cells in Graves' hyperthyroidism and ophthalmopathy. CDR1 is SGHNT and CDR2 is YENEEA in the germline V gene. V was clipped by 4 bases and J by 2 bases, with 8 bases between them. This CDR3 is built from 13 residues. Amplified regions were TCR beta CDR3 sequences from RNA transcripts. Initially, a first-round RT-PCR of the TCR CDR3 employed the HTBI primer set. Each CDR3 protein is one row after TCRdb ran MiXCR on the multiplex PCR reads. The sample has 600,000 or so distinct CDR3 sequences, roughly 15% seen once.

The chain combines TRBV11-3 with TRBJ1-1; no clear D gene. Sequenced sample: blood. This clonotype was sampled from a woman between 45 and 65 years old with Graves' ophthalmopathy. CDR3 in amino acids: CASSSTGNTEAFF. Written as DNA, the CDR3 is TGTGCCAGCAGCTCAACTGGCAACACTGAAGCTTTCTTT.